Below are 4 T cell receptor beta chains sequenced from a single sample in a study of cytomegalovirus exposure and HLA in healthy donors. It was with 60 Vbeta and 13 Jbeta primers that the PCR ran. Some clones are missing from TCRdb's copy, which holds only in-frame ones; the method was immunoSEQ multiplex PCR. This listing includes about 84,000 clones. Sequenced input: PBMCs. The origin of the receptors is a man over 45 in good health and CMV-seronegative.

This chain connects TRBV29-1 to TRBJ2-5; no reliable D call. Germline lookup yields CDR1 SQVTM and CDR2 ANQGSEA. The CDR3 covers 11 residues. Trimming removed 2 bases at V and 9 bases at J, with 10 bases between. The CDR3 region is CSVESAFPQYF. The CDR3 nucleotides read TGCAGCGTTGAATCTGCGTTCCCCCAGTACTTC.

The chain has TRBV7-9 and TRBJ2-2, with 10 bases aligning to TRBD2. Per the germline V gene, CDR1 is SEHNR and CDR2 is FQNEAQ (reference sequence). CDR3 length equals 15 residues. Trimming cost V 5 bases and J 4 bases; bases outside gene matches: 4. CDR3 coding DNA: TGTGCCAGCAGCACGATAGCGGGGGGCACCGGGGAGCTGTTTTTT. This sequence encodes CASSTIAGGTGELFF.

This rearrangement joins TRBV4-2 to TRBJ2-1, with TRBD2 matching over 9 bases. From germline, CDR1 is LGHNA and CDR2 YNFKEQ. The CDR3 has 17 amino acids. Trimming took 0 bases from V and 2 from J; bases not matched to a gene: 5. DNA for the CDR3: TGTGCCAGCAGCCAAGAGGGCCTAGCGGGAACCTACAATGAGCAGTTCTTC. Amino acids: CASSQEGLAGTYNEQFF.

The V call is TRBV19, the J call TRBJ1-1; D gene uncertain. Germline CDR1 LNHDA, CDR2 SQIVND (reference sequence). CDR3 size: 16 residues. Trimming shortened V by 3 bases and J by 0 bases, and 14 bases separated the two germline ends. The CDR3 spells CASSIHSAGLNTEAFF. Here the CDR3 DNA reads TGTGCCAGTAGTATCCACTCGGCGGGTCTGAACACTGAAGCTTTCTTT.